A selection of T cell receptor beta chains follows, all from one sample in a study of T cell responses to AZD1222 COVID-19 vaccine. The data were produced by immunoSEQ multiplex PCR, yet TCRdb's version contains in-frame clones alone and is incomplete. Among fewer than 150,000 clones, 70% to 90% were seen once, and the ten largest hold under 2.5%. The source material was peripheral blood, sampled on day 0 of AZD1222 vaccination. These receptors were collected from an adult in good health. Both conserved end residues are part of each CDR3. Each record gives: clone size, J gene, D gene, V gene, CDR3 protein, CDR3 DNA. The D gene is left open where the match is weak. Only part of the rows carry a size: once, few, many, or a class if the clone is expanded.

clone_size: .
j_call: TRBJ2-1
d_call: TRBD1
v_call: TRBV24-1
cdr3_aa: CATSDRAEQGARRNEQFF
cdr3_nt: TGTGCCACCAGTGATAGGGCAGAACAGGGGGCCCGGAGGAATGAGCAGTTCTTC

clone_size: once
j_call: TRBJ2-1
d_call: .
v_call: TRBV4-3
cdr3_aa: CASSRGPGDNEQFF
cdr3_nt: TGCGCCAGCAGCCGGGGGCCGGGAGACAATGAGCAGTTCTTC

clone_size: .
j_call: TRBJ1-2
d_call: .
v_call: TRBV30
cdr3_aa: CAWSVAQGNYGYTF
cdr3_nt: TGTGCCTGGAGTGTAGCTCAGGGGAACTATGGCTACACCTTC

clone_size: .
j_call: TRBJ1-1
d_call: .
v_call: TRBV7-9
cdr3_aa: CASSPRPPDTEAFF
cdr3_nt: TGTGCCAGCAGCCCCCGACCGCCTGACACTGAAGCTTTCTTT

clone_size: .
j_call: TRBJ1-1
d_call: TRBD1
v_call: TRBV6-1
cdr3_aa: CASSEEATGVSTEAFF
cdr3_nt: TGTGCCAGCAGTGAAGAGGCGACAGGGGTTTCCACTGAAGCTTTCTTT

clone_size: .
j_call: TRBJ2-1
d_call: .
v_call: TRBV19
cdr3_aa: CASSRTASSYNEQFF
cdr3_nt: TGTGCCAGTAGTCGGACAGCCAGCTCCTACAATGAGCAGTTCTTC

clone_size: .
j_call: TRBJ1-5
d_call: TRBD1
v_call: TRBV19
cdr3_aa: CASSISLIGTASNQPQHF
cdr3_nt: TGTGCCAGTAGTATTTCACTAATAGGGACAGCCTCCAATCAGCCCCAGCATTTT

clone_size: .
j_call: TRBJ2-1
d_call: .
v_call: TRBV28
cdr3_aa: CASSLVGAELGNEQFF
cdr3_nt: TGTGCCAGCAGTTTAGTAGGAGCGGAACTAGGGAATGAGCAGTTCTTC

clone_size: .
j_call: TRBJ2-5
d_call: TRBD2
v_call: TRBV7-2
cdr3_aa: CASRPGGTQETQYF
cdr3_nt: TGTGCCAGCAGACCGGGGGGGACCCAAGAGACCCAGTACTTC

clone_size: .
j_call: TRBJ1-3
d_call: .
v_call: TRBV27
cdr3_aa: CASSPFGSSGNTIYF
cdr3_nt: TGTGCCAGCAGCCCTTTTGGGAGCTCTGGAAACACCATATATTTT

clone_size: .
j_call: TRBJ1-1
d_call: TRBD1
v_call: TRBV6-2/TRBV6-3
cdr3_aa: CASSLNSGDREVTEAFF
cdr3_nt: TGTGCCAGCAGTTTAAATTCGGGGGACAGGGAAGTCACTGAAGCTTTCTTT

clone_size: .
j_call: TRBJ1-2
d_call: TRBD1
v_call: TRBV5-1
cdr3_aa: CASSFPRDREPSTYGYTF
cdr3_nt: TGCGCCAGCAGCTTCCCCCGGGACAGAGAACCGTCGACCTATGGCTACACCTTC

clone_size: .
j_call: TRBJ2-7
d_call: TRBD1
v_call: TRBV7-2
cdr3_aa: CASSSPPGGRSYEQYF
cdr3_nt: TGTGCCAGCAGCTCACCCCCAGGGGGACGCAGCTACGAGCAGTACTTC

clone_size: .
j_call: TRBJ2-1
d_call: .
v_call: TRBV27
cdr3_aa: CASSLSKAREQFF
cdr3_nt: TGTGCCAGCAGTTTATCTAAAGCGCGTGAGCAGTTCTTC

clone_size: .
j_call: TRBJ1-5
d_call: .
v_call: TRBV30
cdr3_aa: CACGRNYSNQPQHF
cdr3_nt: TGTGCCTGCGGACGGAACTATAGCAATCAGCCCCAGCATTTT

clone_size: .
j_call: TRBJ2-7
d_call: TRBD1
v_call: TRBV6-6
cdr3_aa: CASSPPLDRVSSYEQYF
cdr3_nt: TGTGCCAGCAGTCCGCCACTGGACAGGGTGAGCTCCTACGAGCAGTACTTC

clone_size: .
j_call: TRBJ1-1
d_call: .
v_call: TRBV28
cdr3_aa: CASTSTGWGNTEAFF
cdr3_nt: TGTGCCAGCACCTCGACGGGGTGGGGGAACACTGAAGCTTTCTTT

clone_size: few
j_call: TRBJ1-4
d_call: TRBD1
v_call: TRBV4-3
cdr3_aa: CASSHQTGTGGEKLFF
cdr3_nt: TGCGCCAGCAGCCATCAGACCGGGACAGGGGGTGAAAAACTGTTTTTT

clone_size: .
j_call: TRBJ1-1
d_call: .
v_call: TRBV5-1
cdr3_aa: CASSLDPGVTEAFF
cdr3_nt: TGCGCCAGCAGCTTGGATCCTGGGGTCACTGAAGCTTTCTTT

clone_size: .
j_call: TRBJ2-7
d_call: .
v_call: TRBV28
cdr3_aa: CASSLGLLRSYEQYF
cdr3_nt: TGTGCCAGCAGTTTAGGGCTTCTCCGCTCCTACGAGCAGTACTTC